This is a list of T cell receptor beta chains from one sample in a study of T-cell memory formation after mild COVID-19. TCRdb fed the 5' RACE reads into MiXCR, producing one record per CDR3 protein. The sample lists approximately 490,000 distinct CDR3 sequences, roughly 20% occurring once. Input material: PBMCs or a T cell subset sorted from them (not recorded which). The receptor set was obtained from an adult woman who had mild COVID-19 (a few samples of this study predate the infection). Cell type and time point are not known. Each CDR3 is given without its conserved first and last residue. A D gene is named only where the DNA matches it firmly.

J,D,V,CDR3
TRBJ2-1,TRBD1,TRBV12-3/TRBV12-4,ASSSQGQGGNEQF
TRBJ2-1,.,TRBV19,ASSIKKEQF
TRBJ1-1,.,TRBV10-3,AISEPGRTRNTEAF
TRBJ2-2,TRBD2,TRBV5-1,ASSLDLAGGLNTGELF
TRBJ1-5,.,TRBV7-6,ASSLRPWEPQH
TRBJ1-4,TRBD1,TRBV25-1,ASSDWTGKKLF
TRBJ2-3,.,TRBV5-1,ASSLGEGTDTQY
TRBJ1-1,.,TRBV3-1,ASSQVNMNTEAF
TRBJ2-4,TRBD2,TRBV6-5,ASSYYSGRFNGKNIQY
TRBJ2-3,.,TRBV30,AWSVIRDTQY
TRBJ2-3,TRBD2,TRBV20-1,SARDLAGGFTDTQY
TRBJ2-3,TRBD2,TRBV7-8,ASSLREGPNTQY
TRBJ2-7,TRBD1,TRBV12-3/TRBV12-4,ASSLETGVYEQY
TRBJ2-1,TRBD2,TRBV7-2,ASSLEGLAGNEQF
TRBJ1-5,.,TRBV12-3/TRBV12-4,ASSGVFGNQPQH
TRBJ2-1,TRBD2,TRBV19,ASSTFLADEQF
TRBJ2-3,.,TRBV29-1,SSLGGGTPDTQY
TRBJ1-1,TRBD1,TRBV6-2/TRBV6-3,ASSYAGGWGRNTEAF
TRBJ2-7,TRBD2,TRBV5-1,ASSSWTSGIVQYEQY
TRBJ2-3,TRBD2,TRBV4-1,ASSQVRLAETDTQY
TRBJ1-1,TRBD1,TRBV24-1,ATSDYDRDGNTEAF
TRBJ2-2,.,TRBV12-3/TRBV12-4,ASSSRAGANTGELF
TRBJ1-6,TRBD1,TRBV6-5,ASSSRQGGSPLH
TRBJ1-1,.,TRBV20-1,SASLVVDTEAF
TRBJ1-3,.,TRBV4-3,ASSQGGPRGGNTIY
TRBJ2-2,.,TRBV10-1,ASSGCGTGELF
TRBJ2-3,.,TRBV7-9,ASTMWGTQY
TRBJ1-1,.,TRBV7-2,ASSLQGRRRNTEAF
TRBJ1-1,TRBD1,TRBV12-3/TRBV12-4,ASSRNGQGNTEAF
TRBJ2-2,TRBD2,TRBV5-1,ASSPSLSSGSFAGELF
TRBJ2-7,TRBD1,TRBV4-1,ASSQGPDRGVPYEQY
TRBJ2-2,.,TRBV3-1,ASSQGLESRELF